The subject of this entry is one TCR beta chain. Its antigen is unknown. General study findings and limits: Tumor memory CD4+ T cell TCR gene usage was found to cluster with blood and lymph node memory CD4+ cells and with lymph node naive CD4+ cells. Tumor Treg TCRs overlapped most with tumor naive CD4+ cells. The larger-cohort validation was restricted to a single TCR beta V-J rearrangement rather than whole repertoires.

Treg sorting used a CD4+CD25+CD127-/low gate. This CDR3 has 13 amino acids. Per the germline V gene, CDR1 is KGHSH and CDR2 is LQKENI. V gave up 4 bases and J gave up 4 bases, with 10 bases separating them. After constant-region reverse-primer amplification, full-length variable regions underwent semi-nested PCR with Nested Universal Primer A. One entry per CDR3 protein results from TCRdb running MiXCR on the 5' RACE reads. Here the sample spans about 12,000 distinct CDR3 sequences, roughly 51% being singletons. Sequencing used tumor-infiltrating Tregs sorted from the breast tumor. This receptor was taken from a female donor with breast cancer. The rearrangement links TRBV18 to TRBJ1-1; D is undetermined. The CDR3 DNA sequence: TGTGCCAGCTCACTCGGGCCCACCACTGAAGCTTTCTTT. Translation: CASSLGPTTEAFF.